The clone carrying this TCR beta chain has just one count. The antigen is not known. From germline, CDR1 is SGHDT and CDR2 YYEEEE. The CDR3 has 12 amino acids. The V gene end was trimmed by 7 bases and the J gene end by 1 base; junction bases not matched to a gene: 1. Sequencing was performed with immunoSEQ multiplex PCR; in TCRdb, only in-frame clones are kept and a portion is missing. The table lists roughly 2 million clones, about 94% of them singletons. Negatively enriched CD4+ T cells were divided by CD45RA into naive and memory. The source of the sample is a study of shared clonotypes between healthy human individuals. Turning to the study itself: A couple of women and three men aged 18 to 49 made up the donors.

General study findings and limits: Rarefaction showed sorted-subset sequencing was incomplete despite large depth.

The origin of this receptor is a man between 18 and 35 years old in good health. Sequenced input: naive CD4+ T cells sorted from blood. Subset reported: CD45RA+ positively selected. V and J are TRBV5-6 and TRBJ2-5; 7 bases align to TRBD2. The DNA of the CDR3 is TGTGCCAGCGGACTAGTCCAAGAGACCCAGTACTTC. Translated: CASGLVQETQYF.